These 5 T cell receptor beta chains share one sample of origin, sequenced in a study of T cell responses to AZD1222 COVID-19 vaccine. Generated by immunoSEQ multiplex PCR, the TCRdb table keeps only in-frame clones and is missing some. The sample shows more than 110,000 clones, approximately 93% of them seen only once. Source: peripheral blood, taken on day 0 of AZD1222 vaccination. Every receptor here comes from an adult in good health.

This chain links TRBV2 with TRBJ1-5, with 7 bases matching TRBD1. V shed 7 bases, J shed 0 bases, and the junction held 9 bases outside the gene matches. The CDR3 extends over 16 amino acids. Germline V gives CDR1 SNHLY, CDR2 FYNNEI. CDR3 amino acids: CASNRDRAYSNQPQHF. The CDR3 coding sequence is TGTGCCAGCAACAGAGACAGGGCTTATAGCAATCAGCCCCAGCATTTT.

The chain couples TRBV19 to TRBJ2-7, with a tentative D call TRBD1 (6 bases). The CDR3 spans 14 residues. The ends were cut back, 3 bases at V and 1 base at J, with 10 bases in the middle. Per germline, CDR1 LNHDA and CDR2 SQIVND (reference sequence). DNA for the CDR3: TGTGCCAGTAGTATCCGGACAGATTCCTACGAGCAGTACTTC. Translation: CASSIRTDSYEQYF. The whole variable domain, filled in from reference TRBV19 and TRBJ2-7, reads DGGITQSPKYLFRKEGQNVTLSCEQNLNHDAMYWYRQDPGQGLRLIYYSQIVNDFQKGDIAEGYSVSREKKESFPLTVTSAQKNPTAFYLCASSIRTDSYEQYFGPGTRLTVT.

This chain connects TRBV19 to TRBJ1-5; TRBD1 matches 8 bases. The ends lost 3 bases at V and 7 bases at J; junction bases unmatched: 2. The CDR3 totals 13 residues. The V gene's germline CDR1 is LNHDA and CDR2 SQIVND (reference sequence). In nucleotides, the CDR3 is TGTGCCAGTAGTATCGACAGGGGCCAGCCCCAGCATTTT. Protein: CASSIDRGQPQHF.

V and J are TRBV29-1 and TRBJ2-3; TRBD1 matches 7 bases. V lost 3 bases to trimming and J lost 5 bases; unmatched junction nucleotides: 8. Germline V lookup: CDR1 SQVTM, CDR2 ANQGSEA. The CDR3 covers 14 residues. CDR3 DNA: TGCAGCGTTGAGGGGACAGTCGCCGGAGATACGCAGTATTTT. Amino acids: CSVEGTVAGDTQYF.

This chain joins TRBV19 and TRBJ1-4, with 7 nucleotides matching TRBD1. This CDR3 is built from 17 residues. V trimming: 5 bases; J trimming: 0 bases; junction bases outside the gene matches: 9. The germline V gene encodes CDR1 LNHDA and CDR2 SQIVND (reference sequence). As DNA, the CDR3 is TGTGCCAGTAGTCCCCAGTGGGACAGTACAACTAATGAAAAACTGTTTTTT. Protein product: CASSPQWDSTTNEKLFF. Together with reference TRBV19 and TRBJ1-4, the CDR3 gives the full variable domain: DGGITQSPKYLFRKEGQNVTLSCEQNLNHDAMYWYRQDPGQGLRLIYYSQIVNDFQKGDIAEGYSVSREKKESFPLTVTSAQKNPTAFYLCASSPQWDSTTNEKLFFGSGTQLSVL.